The source of this T cell receptor beta chain is a study of T cells in Graves' hyperthyroidism and ophthalmopathy. The investigators amplified TCR beta CDR3 regions from RNA transcripts. First-round RT-PCR of the TCR CDR3 relied on the HTBI primer set. TCRdb reprocessed the multiplex PCR reads via MiXCR and lists one record per CDR3 protein. The table shows hundreds of thousands of distinct CDR3 sequences, with about 14% occurring only once. Investigators excluded patients with uncontrolled infection, other autoimmune disease, pregnancy or lactation. V dropped 2 bases and J dropped 0 bases, with 8 bases sitting between them. The CDR3 is 15 residues long. The V gene's germline CDR1 is GTSNPN and CDR2 SVGIG (reference sequence).

Sequencing used blood. The chain uses TRBV30 and TRBJ2-6; no definite D call. The sequence came from a woman between 40 and 55 years old with Graves' ophthalmopathy. In DNA form, the CDR3 reads TGTGCCTGGAGTCAACCAAACTCTGGGGCCAACGTCCTGACTTTC. It encodes CAWSQPNSGANVLTF.